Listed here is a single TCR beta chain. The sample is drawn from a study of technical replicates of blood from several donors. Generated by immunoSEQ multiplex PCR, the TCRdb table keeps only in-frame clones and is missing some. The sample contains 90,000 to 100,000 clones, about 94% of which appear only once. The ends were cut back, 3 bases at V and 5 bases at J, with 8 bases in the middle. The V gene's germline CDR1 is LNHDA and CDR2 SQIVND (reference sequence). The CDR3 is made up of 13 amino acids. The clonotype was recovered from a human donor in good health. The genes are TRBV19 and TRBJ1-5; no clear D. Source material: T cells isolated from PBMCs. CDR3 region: CASSIRTDQPQHF. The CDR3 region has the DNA TGTGCCAGTAGTATCAGAACCGATCAGCCCCAGCATTTT.